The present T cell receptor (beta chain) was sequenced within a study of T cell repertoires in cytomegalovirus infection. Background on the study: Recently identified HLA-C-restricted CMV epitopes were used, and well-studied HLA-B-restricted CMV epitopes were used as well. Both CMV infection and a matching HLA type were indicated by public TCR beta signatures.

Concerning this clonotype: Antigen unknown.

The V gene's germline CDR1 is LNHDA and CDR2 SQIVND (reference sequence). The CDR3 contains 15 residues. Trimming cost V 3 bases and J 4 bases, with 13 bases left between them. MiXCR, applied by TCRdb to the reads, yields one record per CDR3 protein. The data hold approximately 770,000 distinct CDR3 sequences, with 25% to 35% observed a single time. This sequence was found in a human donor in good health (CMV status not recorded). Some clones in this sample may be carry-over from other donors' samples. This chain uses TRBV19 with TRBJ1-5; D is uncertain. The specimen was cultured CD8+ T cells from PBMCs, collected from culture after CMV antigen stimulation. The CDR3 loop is CASSISPGSNQPQHF. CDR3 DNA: TGTGCCAGTAGTATCTCGCCCGGGAGTAATCAGCCCCAGCATTTT.